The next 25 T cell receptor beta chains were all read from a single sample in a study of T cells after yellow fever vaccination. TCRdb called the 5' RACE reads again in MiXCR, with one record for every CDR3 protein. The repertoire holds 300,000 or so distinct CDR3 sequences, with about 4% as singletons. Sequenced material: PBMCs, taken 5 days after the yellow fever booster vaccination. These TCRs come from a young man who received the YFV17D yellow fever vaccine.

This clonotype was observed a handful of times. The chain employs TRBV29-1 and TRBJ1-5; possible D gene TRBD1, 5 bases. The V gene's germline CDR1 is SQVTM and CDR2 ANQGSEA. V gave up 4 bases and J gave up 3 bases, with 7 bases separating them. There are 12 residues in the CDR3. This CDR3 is CSVGRDNQPQHF. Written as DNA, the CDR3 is TGCAGCGTTGGCAGGGACAATCAGCCCCAGCATTTT.

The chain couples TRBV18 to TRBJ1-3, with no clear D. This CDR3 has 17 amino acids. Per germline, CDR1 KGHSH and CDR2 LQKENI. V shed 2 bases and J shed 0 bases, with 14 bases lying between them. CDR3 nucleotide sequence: TGTGCCAGCTCACCAATAGCTGCGTCTCGCTCTGGAAACACCATATATTTT. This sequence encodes CASSPIAASRSGNTIYF.

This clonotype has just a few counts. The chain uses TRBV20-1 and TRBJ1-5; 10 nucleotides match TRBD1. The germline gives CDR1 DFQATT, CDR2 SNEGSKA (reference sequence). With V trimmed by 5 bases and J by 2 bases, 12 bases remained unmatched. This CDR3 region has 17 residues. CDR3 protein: CSAPGTGEFIGNQPQHF. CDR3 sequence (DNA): TGCAGTGCTCCAGGGACAGGGGAATTTATAGGCAATCAGCCCCAGCATTTT.

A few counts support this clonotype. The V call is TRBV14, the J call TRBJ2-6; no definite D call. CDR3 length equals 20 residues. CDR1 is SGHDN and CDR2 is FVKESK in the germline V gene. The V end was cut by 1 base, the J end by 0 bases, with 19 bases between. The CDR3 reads CASSQAFTLPPNSGANVLTF. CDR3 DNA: TGTGCCAGCAGCCAAGCATTTACCCTTCCACCCAACTCTGGGGCCAACGTCCTGACTTTC.

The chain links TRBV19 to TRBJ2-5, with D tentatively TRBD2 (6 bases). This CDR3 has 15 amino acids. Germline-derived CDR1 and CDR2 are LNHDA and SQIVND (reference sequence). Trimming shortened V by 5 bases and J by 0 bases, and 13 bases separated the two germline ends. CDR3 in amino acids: CASSLGSGYQETQYF. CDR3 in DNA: TGTGCCAGTAGTTTGGGTAGCGGCTACCAAGAGACCCAGTACTTC.

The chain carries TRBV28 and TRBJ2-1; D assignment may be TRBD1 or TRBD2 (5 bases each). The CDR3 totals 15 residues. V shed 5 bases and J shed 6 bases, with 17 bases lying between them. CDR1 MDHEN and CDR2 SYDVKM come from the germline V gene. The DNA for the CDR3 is TGTGCCAGCAGTCCTAGCAATGTGGGGCTCAATGAGCAGTTCTTC. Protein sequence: CASSPSNVGLNEQFF.

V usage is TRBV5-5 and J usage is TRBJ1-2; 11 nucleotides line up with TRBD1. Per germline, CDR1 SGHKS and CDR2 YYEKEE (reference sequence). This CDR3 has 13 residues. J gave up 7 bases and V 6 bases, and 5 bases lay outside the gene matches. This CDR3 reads CASTVDRGLGYTF. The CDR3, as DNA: TGTGCCAGCACCGTGGACAGGGGGCTTGGCTACACCTTC.

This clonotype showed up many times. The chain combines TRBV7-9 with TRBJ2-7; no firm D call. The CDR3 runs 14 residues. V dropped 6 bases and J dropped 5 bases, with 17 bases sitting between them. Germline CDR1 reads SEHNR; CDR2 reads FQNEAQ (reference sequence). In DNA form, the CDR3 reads TGTGCCAGCAGTATCGACCTAAGGACCAACGAGCAGTACTTC. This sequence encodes CASSIDLRTNEQYF.

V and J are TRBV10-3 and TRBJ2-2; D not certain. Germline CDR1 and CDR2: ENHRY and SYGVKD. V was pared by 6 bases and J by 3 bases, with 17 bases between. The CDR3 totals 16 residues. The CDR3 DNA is TGTGCCATCAGGCCAAGTTCTCGATCGGACACCGGGGAGCTGTTTTTT. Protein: CAIRPSSRSDTGELFF.

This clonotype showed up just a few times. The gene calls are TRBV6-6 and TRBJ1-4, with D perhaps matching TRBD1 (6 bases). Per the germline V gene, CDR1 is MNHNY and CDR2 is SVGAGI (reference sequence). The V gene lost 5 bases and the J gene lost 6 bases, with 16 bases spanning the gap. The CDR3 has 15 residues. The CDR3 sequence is CASSNIQGGDEKLFF. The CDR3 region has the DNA TGTGCCAGCAGTAACATACAGGGCGGGGATGAAAAACTGTTTTTT.

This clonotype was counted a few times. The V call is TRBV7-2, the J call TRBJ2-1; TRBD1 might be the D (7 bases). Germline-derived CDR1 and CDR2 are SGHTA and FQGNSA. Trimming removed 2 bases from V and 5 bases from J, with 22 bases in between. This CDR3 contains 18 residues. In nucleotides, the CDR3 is TGTGCCAGCAGCTTAATAACGGGGGAAGGGGGCCCCCACAATGAGCAGTTCTTC. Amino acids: CASSLITGEGGPHNEQFF.

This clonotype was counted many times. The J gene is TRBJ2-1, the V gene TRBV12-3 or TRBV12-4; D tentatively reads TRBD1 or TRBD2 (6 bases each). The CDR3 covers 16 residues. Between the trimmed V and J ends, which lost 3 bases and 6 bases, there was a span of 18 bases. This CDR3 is CASSFSLGAGINEQFF. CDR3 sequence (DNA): TGTGCCAGCAGTTTTAGCTTGGGGGCGGGGATCAATGAGCAGTTCTTC.

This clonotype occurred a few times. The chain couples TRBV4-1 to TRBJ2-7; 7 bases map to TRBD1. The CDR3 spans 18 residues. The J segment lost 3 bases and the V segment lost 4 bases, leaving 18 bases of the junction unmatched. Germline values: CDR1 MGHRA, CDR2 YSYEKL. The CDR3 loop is CASSLFTPGQDKFYEQYF. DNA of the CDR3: TGCGCCAGCAGCCTATTCACCCCCGGACAGGATAAATTCTACGAGCAGTACTTC.

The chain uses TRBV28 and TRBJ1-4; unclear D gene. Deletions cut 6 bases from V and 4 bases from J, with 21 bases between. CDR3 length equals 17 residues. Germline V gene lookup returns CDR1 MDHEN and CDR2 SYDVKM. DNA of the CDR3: TGTGCCAGCAGCTCGGTCCGGGCGGGCAGACGTAATGAAAAACTGTTTTTT. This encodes CASSSVRAGRRNEKLFF.

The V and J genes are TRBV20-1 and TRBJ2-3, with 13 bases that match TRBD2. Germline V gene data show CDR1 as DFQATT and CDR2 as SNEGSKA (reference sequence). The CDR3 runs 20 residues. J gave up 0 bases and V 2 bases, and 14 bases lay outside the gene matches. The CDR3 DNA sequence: TGCAGTGCTAGACGACTCCGACTAGCGGGGGGACTCGTTAGCACAGATACGCAGTATTTT. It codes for CSARRLRLAGGLVSTDTQYF.

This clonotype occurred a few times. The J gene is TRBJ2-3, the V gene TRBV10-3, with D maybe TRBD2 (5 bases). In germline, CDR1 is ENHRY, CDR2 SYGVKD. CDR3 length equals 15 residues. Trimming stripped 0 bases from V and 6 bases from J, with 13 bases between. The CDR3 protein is CAISESSVRDDTQYF. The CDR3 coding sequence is TGTGCCATCAGTGAGTCGTCGGTCCGGGATGATACGCAGTATTTT.

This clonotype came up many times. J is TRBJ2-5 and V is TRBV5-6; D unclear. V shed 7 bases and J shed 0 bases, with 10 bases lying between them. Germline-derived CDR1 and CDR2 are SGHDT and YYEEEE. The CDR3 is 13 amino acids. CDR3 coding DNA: TGTGCCAGCCACCCTTGGTACCAAGAGACCCAGTACTTC. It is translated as CASHPWYQETQYF.

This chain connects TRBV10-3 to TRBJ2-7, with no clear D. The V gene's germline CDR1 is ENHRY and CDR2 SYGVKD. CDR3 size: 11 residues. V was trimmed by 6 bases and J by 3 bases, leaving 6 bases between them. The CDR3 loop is CAIRDYYEQYF. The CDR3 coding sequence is TGTGCCATCAGGGATTACTACGAGCAGTACTTC.

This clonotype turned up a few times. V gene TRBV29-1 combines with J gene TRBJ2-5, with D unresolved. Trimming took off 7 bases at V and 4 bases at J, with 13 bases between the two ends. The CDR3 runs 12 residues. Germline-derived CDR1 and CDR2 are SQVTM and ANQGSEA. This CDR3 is CSAVAETETQYF. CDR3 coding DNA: TGCAGCGCCGTAGCCGAGACAGAGACCCAGTACTTC.

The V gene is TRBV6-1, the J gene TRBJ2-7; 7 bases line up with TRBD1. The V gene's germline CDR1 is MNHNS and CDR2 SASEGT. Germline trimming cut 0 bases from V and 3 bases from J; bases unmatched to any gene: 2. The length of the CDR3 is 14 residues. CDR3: CASSEAGQLYEQYV. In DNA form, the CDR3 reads TGTGCCAGCAGTGAAGCGGGACAGCTCTACGAGCAGTACGTC.

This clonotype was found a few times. CDR3: CASSQDYYSGANVLTF. DNA of the CDR3: TGCGCCAGCAGCCAAGATTATTACAGTGGGGCCAACGTCCTGACTTTC. The chain combines TRBV4-1 with TRBJ2-6; D ambiguous. Trimming left V 0 bases short and J 3 bases short, with 9 bases between. Germline V gene sequence: CDR1 MGHRA, CDR2 YSYEKL. CDR3 length: 16 residues.

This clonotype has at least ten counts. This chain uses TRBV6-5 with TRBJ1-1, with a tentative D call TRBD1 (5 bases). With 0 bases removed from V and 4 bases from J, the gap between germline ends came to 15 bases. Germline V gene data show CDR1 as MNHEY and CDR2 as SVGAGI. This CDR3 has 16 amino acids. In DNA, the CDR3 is TGTGCCAGCAGTTACTCGACTGGGGCCAAGCTCACTGAAGCTTTCTTT. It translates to CASSYSTGAKLTEAFF.

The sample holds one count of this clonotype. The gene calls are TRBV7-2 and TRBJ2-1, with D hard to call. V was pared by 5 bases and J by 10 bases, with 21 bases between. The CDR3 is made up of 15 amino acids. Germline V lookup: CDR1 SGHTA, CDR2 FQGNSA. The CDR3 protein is CASSAERLALYEQFF. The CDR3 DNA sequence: TGTGCCAGCAGCGCTGAGAGACTCGCCCTCTACGAGCAGTTCTTC.

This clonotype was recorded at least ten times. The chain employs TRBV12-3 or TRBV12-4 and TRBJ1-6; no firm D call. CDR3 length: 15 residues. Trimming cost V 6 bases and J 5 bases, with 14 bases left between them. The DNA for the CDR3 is TGTGCCAGCAGCCCTCAGAGAGGTGATAATTCACCCCTCCACTTT. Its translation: CASSPQRGDNSPLHF.

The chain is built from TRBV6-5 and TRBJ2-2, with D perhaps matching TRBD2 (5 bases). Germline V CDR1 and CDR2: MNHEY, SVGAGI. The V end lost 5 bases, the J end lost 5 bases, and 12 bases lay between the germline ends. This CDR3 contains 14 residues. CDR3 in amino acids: CASSPRAETGELFF. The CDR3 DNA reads TGTGCCAGCAGTCCGAGGGCGGAAACCGGGGAGCTGTTTTTT.